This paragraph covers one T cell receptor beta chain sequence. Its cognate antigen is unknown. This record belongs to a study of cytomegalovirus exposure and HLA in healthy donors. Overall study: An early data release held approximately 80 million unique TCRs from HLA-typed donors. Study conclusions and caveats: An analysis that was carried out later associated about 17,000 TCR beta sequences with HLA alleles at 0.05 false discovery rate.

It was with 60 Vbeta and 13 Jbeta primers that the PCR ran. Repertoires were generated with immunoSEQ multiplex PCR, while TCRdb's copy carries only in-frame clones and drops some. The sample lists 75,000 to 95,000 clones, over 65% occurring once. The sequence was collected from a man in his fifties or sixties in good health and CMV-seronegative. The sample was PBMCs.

Written as DNA, the CDR3 is TGTGCCAGCACCCTAGGGGGGGGGCTCCCGGGGGGCTACACCTTC. Translating gives CASTLGGGLPGGYTF. The chain uses TRBV7-2 and TRBJ1-2; TRBD1 might be the D (6 bases). The CDR3 loop spans 15 amino acids. Germline V gene lookup returns CDR1 SGHTA and CDR2 FQGNSA. V lost 7 bases and J lost 8, with 23 bases in between.